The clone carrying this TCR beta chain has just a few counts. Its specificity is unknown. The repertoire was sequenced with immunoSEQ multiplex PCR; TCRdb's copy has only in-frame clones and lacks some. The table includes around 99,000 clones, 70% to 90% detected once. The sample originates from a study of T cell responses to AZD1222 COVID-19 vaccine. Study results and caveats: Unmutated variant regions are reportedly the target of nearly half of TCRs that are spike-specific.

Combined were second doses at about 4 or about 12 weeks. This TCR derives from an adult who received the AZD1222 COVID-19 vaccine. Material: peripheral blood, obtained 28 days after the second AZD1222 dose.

CDR3 amino acids: CASSGPLGEQYF. The CDR3 bases are TGTGCCAGCAGCGGACCGTTGGGCGAGCAGTACTTC. The V and J genes are TRBV7-6 and TRBJ2-7; no clear D. V lost 5 bases to trimming and J lost 6 bases, with 11 bases between them. Germline V gene sequence: CDR1 SGHVS, CDR2 FNYEAQ. This CDR3 has 12 residues.